The 14 T cell receptor beta chains below were found in one sample sequenced in a study of blood T cell repertoires in COVID-19. The table came from immunoSEQ multiplex PCR; TCRdb's copy has only in-frame clones and leaves some out. The sample includes about 7,700 clones, 88% of them seen just once. The sample was peripheral blood. The receptors were gathered from a woman in her fifties or sixties with active or convalescent COVID-19.

The rearrangement links TRBV11-2 to TRBJ1-4; the D is unclear. The CDR3 spans 13 residues. Germline loops: CDR1 SGHAT, CDR2 FQNNGV. V was trimmed by 5 bases and J by 4 bases, leaving 8 bases between them. For the CDR3, the DNA is TGTGCCAGCAGCCCCTTAATTAATGAAAAACTGTTTTTT. Amino acids: CASSPLINEKLFF.

This chain connects TRBV4-1 to TRBJ2-7, with TRBD1 matching 8 bases. CDR1 MGHRA and CDR2 YSYEKL come from the germline V gene. The CDR3 sequence is 15 residues long. The V segment lost 2 bases and the J segment 3 bases; nucleotides outside the gene matches: 6. CDR3 amino acids: CASSQPTGAIYEQYF. The CDR3 DNA reads TGCGCCAGCAGCCAACCGACAGGGGCAATCTACGAGCAGTACTTC.

This sequence joins TRBV11-2 and TRBJ2-3; 9 bases map to TRBD2. Germline loops: CDR1 SGHAT, CDR2 FQNNGV. This CDR3 is 16 amino acids long. The J segment lost 0 bases and the V segment lost 2 bases, leaving 3 bases of the junction unmatched. The CDR3 DNA reads as TGTGCCAGCAGCTTAAGACTAGCGGCTAGCACAGATACGCAGTATTTT. It is translated as CASSLRLAASTDTQYF.

J is TRBJ2-7 and V is TRBV7-2; 7 nucleotides agree with TRBD2. Germline CDR1 and CDR2: SGHTA and FQGNSA. The CDR3 length is 14 residues. V lost 4 bases, J lost 5 bases, and 8 bases stayed unmatched. In DNA, the CDR3 is TGTGCCAGCAGCTCTCGGCGGGGGACCAACGAGCAGTACTTC. This gives the protein CASSSRRGTNEQYF.

The chain is built from TRBV5-1 and TRBJ1-2; D might be TRBD1 (6 bases). Germline V gene lookup returns CDR1 SGHRS and CDR2 YFSETQ. V was clipped by 0 bases and J by 6 bases, with 6 bases between them. CDR3 length equals 12 residues. The CDR3 is CASSLAGDGYTF. The DNA of the CDR3 is TGCGCCAGCAGCTTGGCAGGGGATGGCTACACCTTC.

The gene calls are TRBV5-1 and TRBJ1-4; D is unresolved. Germline V lookup: CDR1 SGHRS, CDR2 YFSETQ. The CDR3 consists of 15 residues. Trimming stripped 3 bases from V and 0 bases from J, with 9 bases between. For the CDR3, the DNA is TGCGCCAGCAGCTCCTCTCCCGCAACTAATGAAAAACTGTTTTTT. Translated, it gives CASSSSPATNEKLFF.

J is TRBJ1-3 and V is TRBV28; maybe TRBD1 (6 bases). The V end was cut by 6 bases, the J end by 7 bases, with 16 bases between. In germline, CDR1 is MDHEN, CDR2 SYDVKM. The CDR3 has 14 residues. The DNA for the CDR3 is TGTGCCAGCAGCCGGAACAGGGACGCGAACACCATATATTTT. It yields the protein CASSRNRDANTIYF.

This clone was found once. The rearrangement joins TRBV5-6 to TRBJ2-2, with a tentative D call TRBD1 (5 bases). With 3 bases removed from V and 0 bases from J, the gap between germline ends came to 12 bases. This CDR3 contains 16 residues. Germline V gene sequence: CDR1 SGHDT, CDR2 YYEEEE. As DNA, the CDR3 is TGTGCCAGCAGCTGGGGCCCAGAGACGAACACCGGGGAGCTGTTTTTT. Protein: CASSWGPETNTGELFF.

The J gene is TRBJ1-6, the V gene TRBV5-6; TRBD1 aligns across 7 bases. CDR3 size: 15 residues. The V gene's germline CDR1 is SGHDT and CDR2 YYEEEE. Losses at the gene ends were 4 bases for V and 3 bases for J; bases not matched to a gene: 4. CDR3 sequence: CASSRRDSYNSPLHF. CDR3 coding DNA: TGTGCCAGCAGCCGCCGGGACAGCTATAATTCACCCCTCCACTTT.

This chain links TRBV5-4 with TRBJ1-1; D not resolved. The V gene lost 2 bases and the J gene lost 0 bases, with 11 bases spanning the gap. Germline V CDR1 and CDR2: SGHNT, YYREEE (reference sequence). The CDR3 extends over 15 amino acids. The CDR3: CASSFGSQMNTEAFF. The CDR3 nucleotides read TGTGCCAGCAGCTTTGGTTCGCAGATGAACACTGAAGCTTTCTTT.

The V gene is TRBV6-5, the J gene TRBJ1-3; no clear D. CDR1 MNHEY and CDR2 SVGAGI come from the germline V gene. V was pared by 4 bases and J by 6 bases, with 4 bases between. CDR3 length: 11 amino acids. The CDR3 protein is CASSSVNTIYF. CDR3 DNA: TGTGCCAGCAGTTCGGTAAACACCATATATTTT.

The chain employs TRBV28 and TRBJ1-2; D not resolved. The CDR3 contains 13 residues. Germline loops: CDR1 MDHEN, CDR2 SYDVKM. V was trimmed by 5 bases and J by 8 bases, leaving 15 bases between them. CDR3 nucleotide sequence: TGTGCCAGCAGTCGGGGAGGGTTTAGGGGCTACACCTTC. This codes for CASSRGGFRGYTF.

The J gene is TRBJ1-5, the V gene TRBV27, with D unresolved. This CDR3 is built from 15 residues. The V and J ends lost 3 bases and 1 base respectively, with 10 bases between them. Germline CDR1 reads MNHEY; CDR2 reads SMNVEV (reference sequence). Written as DNA, the CDR3 is TGTGCCAGCAGTTTCGACGGGATAAGCAATCAGCCCCAGCATTTT. Translated: CASSFDGISNQPQHF.

This clone showed up just a few times. The rearrangement uses TRBV9 and TRBJ1-2; D is perhaps TRBD1 (6 bases). V lost 3 bases and J 5 bases, leaving 11 bases between the germline ends. This CDR3 region has 13 residues. CDR1 SGDLS and CDR2 YYNGEE come from the germline V gene. CDR3 nucleotide sequence: TGTGCCAGCAGCGCCGGGACAAAGTATGGCTACACCTTC. It codes for CASSAGTKYGYTF.